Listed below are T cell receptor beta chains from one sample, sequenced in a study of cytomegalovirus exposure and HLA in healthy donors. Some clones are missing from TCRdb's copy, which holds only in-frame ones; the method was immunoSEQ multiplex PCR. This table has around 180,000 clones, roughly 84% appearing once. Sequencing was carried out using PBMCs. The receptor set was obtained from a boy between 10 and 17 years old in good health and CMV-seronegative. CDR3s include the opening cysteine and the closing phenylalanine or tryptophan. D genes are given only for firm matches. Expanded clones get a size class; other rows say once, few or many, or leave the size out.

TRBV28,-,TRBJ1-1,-,CASSLPVYGTEAFF,TGTGCCAGCAGTTTGCCCGTCTACGGCACTGAAGCTTTCTTT
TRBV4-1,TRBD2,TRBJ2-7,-,CASSQDGSGSSHEQYF,TGCGCCAGCAGCCAAGACGGGAGCGGGAGTTCCCACGAGCAGTACTTC
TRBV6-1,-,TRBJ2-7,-,CASSSFDRNSYEQYF,TGTGCCAGCAGTTCCTTTGACAGAAACTCCTACGAGCAGTACTTC
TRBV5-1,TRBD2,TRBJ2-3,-,CASSLPSGGVTDTQYF,TGCGCCAGCAGCTTGCCCAGCGGGGGGGTAACAGATACGCAGTATTTT
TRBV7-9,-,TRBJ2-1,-,CASSLLQGPRYEQFF,TGTGCCAGCAGCTTATTACAGGGCCCGCGGTATGAGCAGTTCTTC
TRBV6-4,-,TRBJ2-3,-,CASSDSGGGTDTQYF,TGTGCCAGCAGTGACTCAGGGGGGGGCACAGATACGCAGTATTTT
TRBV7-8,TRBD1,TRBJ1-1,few,CASTQHRGGNTEAFF,TGTGCCAGCACCCAACACAGGGGGGGGAACACTGAAGCTTTCTTT
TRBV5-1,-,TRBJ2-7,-,CASSLKSSYEQYF,TGCGCCAGCAGCTTGAAGAGTTCCTACGAGCAGTACTTC
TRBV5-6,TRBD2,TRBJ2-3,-,CASSSPSGRTDTQYF,TGTGCCAGCAGCTCACCTAGCGGGAGGACAGATACGCAGTATTTT
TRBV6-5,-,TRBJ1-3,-,CASSYSCQFRNTIYF,TGTGCCAGCAGTTACTCGTGCCAGTTTCGAAACACCATATATTTT
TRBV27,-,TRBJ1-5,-,CASSLGRSNQPQHF,TGTGCCAGCAGTTTAGGCAGGAGCAATCAGCCCCAGCATTTT
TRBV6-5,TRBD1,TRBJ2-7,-,CASSFGTGRPYEQYF,TGTGCCAGCAGTTTCGGGACAGGGAGACCCTACGAGCAGTACTTC
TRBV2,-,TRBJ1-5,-,CASSAGNYQPQHF,TGTGCCAGCAGCGCAGGGAATTATCAGCCCCAGCATTTT
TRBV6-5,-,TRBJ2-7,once,CASNSSFRGPGEQYF,TGTGCCAGCAACTCCTCGTTTAGGGGCCCGGGTGAGCAGTACTTC
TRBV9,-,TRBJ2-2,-,CASSVRLITGELFF,TGTGCCAGCAGCGTACGACTGATCACCGGGGAGCTGTTTTTT
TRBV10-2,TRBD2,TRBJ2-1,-,CASSESFGTSGANEQFF,TGCGCCAGCAGTGAGTCCTTTGGGACTAGCGGGGCGAATGAGCAGTTCTTC
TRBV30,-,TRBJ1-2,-,CAWSGAAGYTF,TGTGCCTGGAGTGGAGCGGCGGGCTACACCTTC
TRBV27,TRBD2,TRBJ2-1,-,CASSFASGSNNEQFF,TGTGCCAGCAGTTTCGCTAGCGGTTCTAACAATGAGCAGTTCTTC
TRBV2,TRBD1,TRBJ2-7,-,CASSARTGGDEQYF,TGTGCCAGCAGTGCCCGGACAGGGGGCGACGAGCAGTACTTC
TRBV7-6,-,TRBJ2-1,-,CASNPPGSNEQFF,TGTGCCAGCAATCCTCCGGGGAGCAATGAGCAGTTCTTC
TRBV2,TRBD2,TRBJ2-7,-,CASSHGLAGGTSYEQYF,TGTGCCAGCAGTCATGGACTAGCGGGGGGTACCTCCTACGAGCAGTACTTC
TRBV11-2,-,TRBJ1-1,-,CASSLGLPEAFF,TGTGCCAGCAGCTTAGGACTCCCTGAAGCTTTCTTT
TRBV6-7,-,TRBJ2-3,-,CASSRTGTDTQYF,TGTGCCAGCAGCCGGACAGGCACAGATACGCAGTATTTT
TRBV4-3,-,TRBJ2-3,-,CASSPVWRGSNTQYF,TGCGCCAGCAGCCCGGTATGGAGGGGTAGCAATACGCAGTATTTT
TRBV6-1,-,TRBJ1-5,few,CASSGGRDNQPQHF,TGTGCCAGCAGTGGAGGCAGGGACAATCAGCCCCAGCATTTT
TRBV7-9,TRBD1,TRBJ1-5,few,CASSSDRGNQPQHF,TGTGCCAGCAGCTCGGACAGGGGGAATCAGCCCCAGCATTTT
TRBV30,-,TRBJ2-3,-,CAWTSTDTQYF,TGTGCCTGGACCTCCACAGATACGCAGTATTTT
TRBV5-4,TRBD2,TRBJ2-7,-,CASSVRGRAGYEQYF,TGTGCCAGCAGTGTAAGAGGGAGGGCCGGTTACGAGCAGTACTTC
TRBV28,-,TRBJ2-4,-,CASSLSNIQYF,TGTGCCAGCAGTCTGTCGAACATTCAGTACTTC
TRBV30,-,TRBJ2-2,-,CAWNPTVNTGELFF,TGTGCCTGGAACCCGACAGTTAACACCGGGGAGCTGTTTTTT
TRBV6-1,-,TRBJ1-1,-,CASRRQKDTEAFF,TGTGCCAGCAGACGACAGAAGGACACTGAAGCTTTCTTT
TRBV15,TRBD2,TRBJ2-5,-,CATSREGGRARETQYF,TGTGCCACCAGCAGAGAGGGCGGGAGGGCCAGGGAGACCCAGTACTTC
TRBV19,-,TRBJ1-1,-,CASSIGARTEAFF,TGTGCCAGTAGTATTGGGGCGCGAACTGAAGCTTTCTTT
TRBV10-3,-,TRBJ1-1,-,CATSPDTRMNTEAFF,TGTGCCACCTCCCCGGACACTCGGATGAACACTGAAGCTTTCTTT
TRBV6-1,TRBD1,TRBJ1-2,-,CASSPGGFQGGYTF,TGTGCCAGCAGTCCAGGGGGCTTTCAAGGGGGCTACACCTTC
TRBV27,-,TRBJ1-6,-,CASKSGSSYNSPLHF,TGTGCCAGCAAATCTGGGAGCTCCTATAATTCACCCCTCCACTTT
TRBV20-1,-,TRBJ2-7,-,CSAKLTGEQYF,TGCAGTGCAAAATTAACGGGTGAGCAGTACTTC
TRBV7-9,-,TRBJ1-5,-,CASQDENQPQHF,TGTGCCAGCCAAGATGAGAATCAGCCCCAGCATTTT
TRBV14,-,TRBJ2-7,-,CASSPTSGSYEQYF,TGTGCCAGCAGCCCAACCAGCGGATCTTACGAGCAGTACTTC
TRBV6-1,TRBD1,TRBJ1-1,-,CASSQDRAMNTEAFF,TGTGCCAGCAGTCAGGACAGGGCCATGAACACTGAAGCTTTCTTT
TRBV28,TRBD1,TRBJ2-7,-,CASRGQVGREQYF,TGTGCCAGCAGGGGACAGGTAGGACGCGAGCAGTACTTC